The entry below gives a single T cell receptor (beta chain) sequence along with its context. Its antigen is as yet unknown. Primers used in a second PCR of roughly 6 to 11 cycles were a sample-barcoded 5' primer and a J-beta primer mix. The authors tagged each cDNA molecule using a template-switch adaptor with 12 random nucleotides. TCRdb re-called the 5' RACE reads through MiXCR, storing one row per CDR3 protein. This sample has about 1.5 million distinct CDR3 sequences; around 42% occur once, and the top ten carry 7.9%. Germline V gene lookup returns CDR1 DFQATT and CDR2 SNEGSKA (reference sequence). CDR3 size: 14 residues. Losses at the gene ends were 4 bases for V and 5 bases for J; bases not matched to a gene: 9. These data come from a study of blood T cells in healthy people across ages. Study-wide background: Capture via template switching afforded approximately one barcoded beta molecule per two T cells.

Study-level results: Older age coincided with a roughly linear decline in TCR beta diversity per million T cells. More naive CD4+ cells and higher diversity marked long-lived donors relative to aged donors.

This chain uses TRBV20-1 with TRBJ2-5; TRBD2 matches at 8 bases. The receptor was isolated from a young woman in good health. The source material was blood. The CDR3: CSANPGRAGETQYF. Here the CDR3 DNA reads TGCAGTGCTAATCCCGGGAGGGCCGGGGAGACCCAGTACTTC.